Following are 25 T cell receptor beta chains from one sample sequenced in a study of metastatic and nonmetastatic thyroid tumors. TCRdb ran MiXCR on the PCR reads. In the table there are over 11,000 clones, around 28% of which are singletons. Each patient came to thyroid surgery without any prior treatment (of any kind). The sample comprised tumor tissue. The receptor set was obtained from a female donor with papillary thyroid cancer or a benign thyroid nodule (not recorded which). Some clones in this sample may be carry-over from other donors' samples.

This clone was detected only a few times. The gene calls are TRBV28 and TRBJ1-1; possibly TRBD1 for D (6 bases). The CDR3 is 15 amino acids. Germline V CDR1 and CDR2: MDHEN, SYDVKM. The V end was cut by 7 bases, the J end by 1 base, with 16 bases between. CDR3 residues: CASIPGQISNTEAFF. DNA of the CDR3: TGTGCCAGCATCCCCGGACAGATTTCGAACACTGAAGCTTTCTTT. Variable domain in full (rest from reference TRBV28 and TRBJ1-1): DVKVTQSSRYLVKRTGEKVFLECVQDMDHENMFWYRQDPGLGLRLIYFSYDVKMKEKGDIPEGYSVSREKKERFSLILESASTNQTSMYLCASIPGQISNTEAFFGQGTRLTVV.

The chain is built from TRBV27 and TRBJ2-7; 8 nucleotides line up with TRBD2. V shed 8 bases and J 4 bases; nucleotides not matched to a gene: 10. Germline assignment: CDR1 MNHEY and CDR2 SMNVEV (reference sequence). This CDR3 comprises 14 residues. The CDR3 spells CASSGGEAAYEQYF. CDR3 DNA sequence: TGTGCCAGCTCCGGGGGGGAGGCAGCGTACGAGCAGTACTTC.

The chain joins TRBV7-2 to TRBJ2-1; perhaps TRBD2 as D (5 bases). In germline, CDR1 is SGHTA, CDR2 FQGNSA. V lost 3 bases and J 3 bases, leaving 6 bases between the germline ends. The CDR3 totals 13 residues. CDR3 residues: CASSLRVYNEQFF. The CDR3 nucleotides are TGTGCCAGCAGCTTGAGGGTCTACAATGAGCAGTTCTTC.

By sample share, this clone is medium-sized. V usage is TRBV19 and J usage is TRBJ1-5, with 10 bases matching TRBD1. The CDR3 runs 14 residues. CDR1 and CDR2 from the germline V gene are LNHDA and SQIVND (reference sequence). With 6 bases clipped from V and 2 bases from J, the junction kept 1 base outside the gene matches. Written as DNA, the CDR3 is TGTGCCAGTAGCGGGACAGGGGGCAATCAGCCCCAGCATTTT. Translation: CASSGTGGNQPQHF.

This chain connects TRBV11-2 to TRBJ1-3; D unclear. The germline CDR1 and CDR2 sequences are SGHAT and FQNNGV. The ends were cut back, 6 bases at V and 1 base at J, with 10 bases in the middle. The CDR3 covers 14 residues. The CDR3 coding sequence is TGTGCCAGCAGGCCCACAGCTTCTGGAAACACCATATATTTT. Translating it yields CASRPTASGNTIYF. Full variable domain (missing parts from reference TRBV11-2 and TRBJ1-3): EAGVAQSPRYKIIEKRQSVAFWCNPISGHATLYWYQQILGQGPKLLIQFQNNGVVDDSQLPKDRFSAERLKGVDSTLKIQPAKLEDSAVYLCASRPTASGNTIYFGEGSWLTVV.

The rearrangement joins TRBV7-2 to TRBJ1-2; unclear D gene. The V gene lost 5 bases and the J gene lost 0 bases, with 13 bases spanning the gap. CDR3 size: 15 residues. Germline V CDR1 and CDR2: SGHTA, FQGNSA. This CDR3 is CASSPRTDSNYGYTF. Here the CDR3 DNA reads TGTGCCAGCAGCCCCCGGACGGATTCTAACTATGGCTACACCTTC. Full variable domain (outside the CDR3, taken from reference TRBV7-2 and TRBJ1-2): GAGVSQSPSNKVTEKGKDVELRCDPISGHTALYWYRQSLGQGLEFLIYFQGNSAPDKSGLPSDRFSAERTGGSVSTLTIQRTQQEDSAVYLCASSPRTDSNYGYTFGSGTRLTVV.

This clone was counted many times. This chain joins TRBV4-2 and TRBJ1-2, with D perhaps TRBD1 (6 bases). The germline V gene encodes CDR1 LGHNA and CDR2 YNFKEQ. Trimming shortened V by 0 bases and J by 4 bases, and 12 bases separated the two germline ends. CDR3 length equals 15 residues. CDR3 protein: CASSQDREGVYGYTF. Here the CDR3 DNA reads TGTGCCAGCAGCCAAGACAGGGAGGGGGTCTATGGCTACACCTTC.

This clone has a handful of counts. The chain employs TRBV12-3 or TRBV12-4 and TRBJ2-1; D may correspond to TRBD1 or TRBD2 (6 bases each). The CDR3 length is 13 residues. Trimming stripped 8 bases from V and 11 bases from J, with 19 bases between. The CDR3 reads CASAPEGGLKQFF. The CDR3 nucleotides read TGTGCCAGCGCCCCGGAGGGGGGTCTCAAGCAGTTCTTC.

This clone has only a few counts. The CDR3 spells CASRAGTVSGNTIYF. The CDR3 DNA reads as TGTGCCAGCAGGGCCGGGACAGTCTCTGGAAACACCATATATTTT. The chain joins TRBV6-1 to TRBJ1-3; 7 positions agree with TRBD1. Germline V CDR1 and CDR2: MNHNS, SASEGT. V gave up 6 bases and J gave up 0 bases; unmatched junction bases: 5. The CDR3 is made up of 15 amino acids.

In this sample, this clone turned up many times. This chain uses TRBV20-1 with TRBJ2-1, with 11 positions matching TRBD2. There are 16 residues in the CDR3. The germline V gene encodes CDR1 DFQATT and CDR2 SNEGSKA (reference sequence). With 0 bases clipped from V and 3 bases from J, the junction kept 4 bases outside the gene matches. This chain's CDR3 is CSARETSGALYNEQFF. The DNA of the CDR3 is TGCAGTGCTAGAGAGACTAGCGGGGCCCTCTACAATGAGCAGTTCTTC.

CDR3 region: CASSLEAGSYEQYF. CDR3 nucleotide sequence: TGCGCCAGCAGCTTGGAGGCCGGTTCCTACGAGCAGTACTTC. This chain connects TRBV5-1 to TRBJ2-7, with unresolved D. Germline CDR1 and CDR2: SGHRS and YFSETQ. The CDR3 is 14 residues long. V lost 0 bases to trimming and J lost 1 base, with 8 bases between them.

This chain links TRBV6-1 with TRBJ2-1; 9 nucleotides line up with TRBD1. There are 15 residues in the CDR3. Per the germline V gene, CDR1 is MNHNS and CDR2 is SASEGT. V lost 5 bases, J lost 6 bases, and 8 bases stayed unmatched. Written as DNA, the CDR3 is TGTGCCAGCAGTCCAGGACAGGGGTGGTTCAATGAGCAGTTCTTC. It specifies CASSPGQGWFNEQFF.

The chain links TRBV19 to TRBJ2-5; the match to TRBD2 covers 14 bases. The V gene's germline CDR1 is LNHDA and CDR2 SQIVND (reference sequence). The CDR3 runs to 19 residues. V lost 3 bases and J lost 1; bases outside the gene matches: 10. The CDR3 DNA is TGTGCCAGTAGTATGAACGGAGGGACTAGCGGGAGCCCCCAAGAGACCCAGTACTTC. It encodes CASSMNGGTSGSPQETQYF.

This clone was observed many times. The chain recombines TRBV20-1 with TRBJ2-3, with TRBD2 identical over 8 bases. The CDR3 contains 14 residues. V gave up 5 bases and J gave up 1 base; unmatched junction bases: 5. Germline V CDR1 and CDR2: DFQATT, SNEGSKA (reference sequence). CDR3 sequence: CSAPRGDRTDTQYF. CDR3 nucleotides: TGCAGTGCTCCGCGGGGGGACCGCACAGATACGCAGTATTTT.

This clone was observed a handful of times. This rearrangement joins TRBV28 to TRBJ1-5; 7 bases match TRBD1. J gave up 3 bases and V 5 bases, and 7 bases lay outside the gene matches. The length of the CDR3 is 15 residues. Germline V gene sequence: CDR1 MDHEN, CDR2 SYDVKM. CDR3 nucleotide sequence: TGTGCCAGCAGTCCACAGGGGCCGTTCAATCAGCCCCAGCATTTT. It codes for CASSPQGPFNQPQHF.

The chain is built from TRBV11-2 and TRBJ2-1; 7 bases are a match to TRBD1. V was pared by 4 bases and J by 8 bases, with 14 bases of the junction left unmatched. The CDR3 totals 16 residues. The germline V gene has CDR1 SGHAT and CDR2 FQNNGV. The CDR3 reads CASSSYGCYRGYEQFF. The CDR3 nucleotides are TGTGCCAGCAGCTCCTATGGGTGTTACAGGGGATATGAGCAGTTCTTC.

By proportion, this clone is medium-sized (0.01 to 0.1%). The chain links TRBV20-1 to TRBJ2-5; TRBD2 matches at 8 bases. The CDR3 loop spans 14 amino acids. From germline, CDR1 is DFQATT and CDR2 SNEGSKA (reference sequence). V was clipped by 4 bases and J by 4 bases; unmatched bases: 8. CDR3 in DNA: TGCAGTGCTACCCCAGCGGGAGCGGCAGAGACCCAGTACTTC. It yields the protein CSATPAGAAETQYF.

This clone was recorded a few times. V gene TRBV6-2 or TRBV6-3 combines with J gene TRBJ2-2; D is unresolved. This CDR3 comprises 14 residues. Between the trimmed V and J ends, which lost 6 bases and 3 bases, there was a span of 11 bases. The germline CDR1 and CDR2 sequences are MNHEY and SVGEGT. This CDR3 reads CASRGLEDTGELFF. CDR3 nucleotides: TGTGCCAGCAGAGGGTTAGAGGACACCGGGGAGCTGTTTTTT.

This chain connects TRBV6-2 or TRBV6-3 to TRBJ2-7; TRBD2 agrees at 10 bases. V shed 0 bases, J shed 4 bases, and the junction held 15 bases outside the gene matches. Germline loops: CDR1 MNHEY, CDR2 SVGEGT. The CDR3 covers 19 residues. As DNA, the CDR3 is TGTGCCAGCAGTTACTCAAAGGTCTCTCTTAGCGGGAGGCTTTACGAGCAGTACTTC. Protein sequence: CASSYSKVSLSGRLYEQYF.

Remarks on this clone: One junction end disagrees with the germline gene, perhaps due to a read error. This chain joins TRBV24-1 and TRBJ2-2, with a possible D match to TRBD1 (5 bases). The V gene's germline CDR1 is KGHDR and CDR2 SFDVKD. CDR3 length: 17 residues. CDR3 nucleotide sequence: TGTGCCAGCAGTTACCGTCCTTCGGACAAGAACACCGGGGAGCTGTTTTTT. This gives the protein CASSYRPSDKNTGELFF.

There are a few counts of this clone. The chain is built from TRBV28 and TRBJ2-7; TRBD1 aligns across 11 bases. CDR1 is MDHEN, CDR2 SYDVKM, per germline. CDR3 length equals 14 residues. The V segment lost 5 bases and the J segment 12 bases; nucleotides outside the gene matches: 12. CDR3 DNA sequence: TGTGCCAGCAGTCCCTCCTGGACAGGGGGCTTCGGGTACTTC. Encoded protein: CASSPSWTGGFGYF.

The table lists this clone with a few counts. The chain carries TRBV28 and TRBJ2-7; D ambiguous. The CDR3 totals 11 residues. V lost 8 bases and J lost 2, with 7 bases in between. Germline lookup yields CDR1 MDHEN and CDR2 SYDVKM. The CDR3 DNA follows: TGTGCCAGCCGGAAGACCTACGAGCAGTACTTC. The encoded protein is CASRKTYEQYF.

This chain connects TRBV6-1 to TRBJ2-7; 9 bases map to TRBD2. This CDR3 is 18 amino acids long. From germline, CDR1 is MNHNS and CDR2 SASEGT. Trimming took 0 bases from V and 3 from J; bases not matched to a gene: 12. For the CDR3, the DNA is TGTGCCAGCAGTGAAGCGGTGGCTAGCGGGGCCAAGGGCTACGAGCAGTACTTC. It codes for CASSEAVASGAKGYEQYF.

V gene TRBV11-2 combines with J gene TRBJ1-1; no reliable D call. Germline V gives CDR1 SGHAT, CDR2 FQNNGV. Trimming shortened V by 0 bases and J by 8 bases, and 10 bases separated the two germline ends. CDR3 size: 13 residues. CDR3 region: CASSLDRRSEAFF. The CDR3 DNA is TGTGCCAGCAGCTTAGATCGAAGGAGCGAAGCTTTCTTT.

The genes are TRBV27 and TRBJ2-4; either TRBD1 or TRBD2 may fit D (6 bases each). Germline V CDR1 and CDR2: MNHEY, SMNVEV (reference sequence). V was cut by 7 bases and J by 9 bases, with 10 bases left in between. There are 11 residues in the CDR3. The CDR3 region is CASKEGGIQYF. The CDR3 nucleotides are TGTGCCAGCAAGGAGGGGGGCATTCAGTACTTC.